One and the same sample provided the 7 T cell receptor beta chains below, sequenced in a study of T cell responses to AZD1222 COVID-19 vaccine. The repertoire was sequenced with immunoSEQ multiplex PCR; TCRdb's copy has only in-frame clones and lacks some. The sample shows around 140,000 clones, about 92% of them seen only once. The sample consisted of peripheral blood, taken 28 days after the second AZD1222 dose. Every receptor here comes from an adult who received the AZD1222 COVID-19 vaccine.

This chain uses TRBV12-1 with TRBJ1-3. TRBV12-1 is listed as a pseudogene. The CDR3 spans 15 residues. CDR3 nucleotide sequence: TGTGCCAGCAGCTTTCAAACGAGCTCTGGAAACACCATATATTTT. Its protein is CASSFQTSSGNTIYF.

V is TRBV7-3 and J is TRBJ2-5; D possibly corresponds to TRBD1 (7 bases). Per germline, CDR1 SGHTA and CDR2 FQGTGA. V was clipped by 1 base and J by 5 bases, with 17 bases between them. The CDR3 has 16 amino acids. The CDR3: CASSLRGGAGQETQYF. The CDR3 DNA reads as TGTGCCAGCAGCTTAAGGGGTGGGGCGGGACAGGAGACCCAGTACTTC.

The genes are TRBV29-1 and TRBJ1-1; 7 positions agree with TRBD1. After removal of 7 bases from V and 6 bases from J, the junction contained 8 bases not matched to a gene. Germline CDR1 and CDR2: SQVTM and ANQGSEA. The length of the CDR3 is 12 residues. Here the CDR3 reads CSGTQGRAEAFF. CDR3 sequence (DNA): TGCAGCGGTACACAGGGGCGTGCTGAAGCTTTCTTT.

In this sample, this clone turned up once. V usage is TRBV10-3 and J usage is TRBJ2-7, with D unclear. Germline CDR1 is ENHRY and CDR2 is SYGVKD. Trimming shortened V by 6 bases and J by 2 bases, and 8 bases separated the two germline ends. The CDR3 sequence is 12 residues long. For the CDR3, the DNA is TGTGCCATCAGATCTCATCCCTACGAGCAGTACTTC. It encodes CAIRSHPYEQYF.

This chain links TRBV12-5 with TRBJ2-7; D call uncertain. Trimming removed 1 base at V and 6 bases at J, with 10 bases between. Germline V gives CDR1 LGHNT, CDR2 FRNRAP. The CDR3 contains 13 residues. In nucleotides, the CDR3 is TGTGCTAGTGGTTTGGATCCATTCGCCGAGCAGTACTTC. It translates to CASGLDPFAEQYF.

Here the CDR3 DNA reads TGTGCCAGCTATTATCAGGGATTGAGCAATCAGCCCCAGCATTTT. Its translation: CASYYQGLSNQPQHF. This chain connects TRBV28 to TRBJ1-5; D possibly corresponds to TRBD1 (5 bases). Per the germline V gene, CDR1 is MDHEN and CDR2 is SYDVKM. Trimming cost V 8 bases and J 1 base, with 15 bases left between them. This CDR3 has 15 amino acids.

The chain uses TRBV5-8 and TRBJ2-5, with 9 bases fitting TRBD1. There are 16 residues in the CDR3. Germline assignment: CDR1 SGHTS and CDR2 YDEGEE. The ends lost 0 bases at V and 4 bases at J; junction bases unmatched: 7. DNA of the CDR3: TGTGCCAGCAGCTTGGGTGCGGGACAGGGAAGAGAGACCCAGTACTTC. This sequence encodes CASSLGAGQGRETQYF.